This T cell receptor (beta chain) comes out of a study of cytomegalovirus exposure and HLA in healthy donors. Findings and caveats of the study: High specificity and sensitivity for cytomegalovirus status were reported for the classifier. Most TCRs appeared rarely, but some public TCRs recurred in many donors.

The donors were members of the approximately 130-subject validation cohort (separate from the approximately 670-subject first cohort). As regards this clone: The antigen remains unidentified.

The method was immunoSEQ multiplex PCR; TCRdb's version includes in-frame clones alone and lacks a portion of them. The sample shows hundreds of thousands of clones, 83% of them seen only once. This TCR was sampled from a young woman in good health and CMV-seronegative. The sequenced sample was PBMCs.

In DNA, the CDR3 is TGTGCCAGCAGCGCGACAGGGTCGGATTCACCCCTCCACTTT. Translating gives CASSATGSDSPLHF. The chain is built from TRBV9 and TRBJ1-6; 7 bases map to TRBD1. CDR1 and CDR2 from the germline V gene are SGDLS and YYNGEE. V trimming: 3 bases; J trimming: 8 bases; junction bases outside the gene matches: 5. The CDR3 has 14 amino acids.